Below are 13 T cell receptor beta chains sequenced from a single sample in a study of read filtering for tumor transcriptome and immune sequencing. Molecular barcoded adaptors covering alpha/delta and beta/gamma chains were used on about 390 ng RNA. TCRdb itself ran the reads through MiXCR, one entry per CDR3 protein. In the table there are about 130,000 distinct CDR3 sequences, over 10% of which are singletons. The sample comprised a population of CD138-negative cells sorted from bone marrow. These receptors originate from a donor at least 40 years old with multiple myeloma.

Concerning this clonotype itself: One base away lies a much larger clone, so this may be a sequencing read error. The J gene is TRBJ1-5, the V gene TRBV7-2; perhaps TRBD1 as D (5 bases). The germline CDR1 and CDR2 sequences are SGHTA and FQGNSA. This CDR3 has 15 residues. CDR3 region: CASSLGSGQNRPQHF. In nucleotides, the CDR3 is TGTGCCAGCAGCTTAGGATCAGGGCAGAATCGGCCCCAGCATTTT.

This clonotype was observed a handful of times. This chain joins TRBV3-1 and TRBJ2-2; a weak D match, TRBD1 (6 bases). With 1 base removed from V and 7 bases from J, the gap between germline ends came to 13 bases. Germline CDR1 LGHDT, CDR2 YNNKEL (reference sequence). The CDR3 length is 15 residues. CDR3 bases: TGTGCCAGCAGCCAAGGATCTAGGGGGATCGGGGAGCTGTTTTTT. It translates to CASSQGSRGIGELFF.

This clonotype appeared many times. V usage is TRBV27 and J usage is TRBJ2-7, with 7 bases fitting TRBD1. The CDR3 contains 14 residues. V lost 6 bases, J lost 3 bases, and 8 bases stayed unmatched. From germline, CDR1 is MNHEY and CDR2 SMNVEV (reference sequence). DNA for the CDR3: TGTGCCAGCAGCCGATCTCCAGGGGGCTACGAGCAGTACTTC. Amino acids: CASSRSPGGYEQYF.

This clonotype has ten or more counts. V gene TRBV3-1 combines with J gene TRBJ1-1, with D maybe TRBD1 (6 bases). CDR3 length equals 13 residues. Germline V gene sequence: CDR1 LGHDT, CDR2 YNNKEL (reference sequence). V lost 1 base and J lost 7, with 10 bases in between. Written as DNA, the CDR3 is TGTGCCAGCAGCCAAGTGGACAGCCTTGAAGCTTTCTTT. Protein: CASSQVDSLEAFF. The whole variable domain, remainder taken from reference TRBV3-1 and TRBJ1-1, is DTAVSQTPKYLVTQMGNDKSIKCEQNLGHDTMYWYKQDSKKFLKIMFSYNNKELIINETVPNRFSPKSPDKAHLNLHINSLELGDSAVYFCASSQVDSLEAFFGQGTRLTVV.

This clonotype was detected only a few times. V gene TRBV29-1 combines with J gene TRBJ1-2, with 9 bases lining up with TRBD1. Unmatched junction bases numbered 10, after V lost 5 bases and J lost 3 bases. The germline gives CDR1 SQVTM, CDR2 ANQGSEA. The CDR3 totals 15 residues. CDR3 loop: CSVLSTGGAYYGYTF. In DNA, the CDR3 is TGCAGCGTTCTTAGTACAGGGGGCGCCTACTATGGCTACACCTTC.

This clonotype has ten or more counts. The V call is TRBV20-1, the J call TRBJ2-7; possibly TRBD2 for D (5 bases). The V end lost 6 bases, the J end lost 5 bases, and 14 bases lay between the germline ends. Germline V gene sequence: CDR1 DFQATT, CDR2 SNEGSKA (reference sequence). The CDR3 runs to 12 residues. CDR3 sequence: CSARIMGDEQYF. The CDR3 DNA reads TGCAGTGCAAGGATCATGGGAGACGAGCAGTACTTC.

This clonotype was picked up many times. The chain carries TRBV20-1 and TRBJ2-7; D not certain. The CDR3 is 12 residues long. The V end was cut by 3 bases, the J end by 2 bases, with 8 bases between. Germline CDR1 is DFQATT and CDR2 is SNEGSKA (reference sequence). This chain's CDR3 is CSASTYTYEQYF. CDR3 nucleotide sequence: TGCAGTGCTAGTACCTATACCTACGAGCAGTACTTC.

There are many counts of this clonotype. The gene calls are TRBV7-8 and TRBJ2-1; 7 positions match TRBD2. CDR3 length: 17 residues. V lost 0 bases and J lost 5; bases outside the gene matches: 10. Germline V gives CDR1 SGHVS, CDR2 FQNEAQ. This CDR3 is CASSLAGGATFNNEQFF. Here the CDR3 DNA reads TGTGCCAGCAGCTTAGCGGGAGGGGCAACCTTCAACAATGAGCAGTTCTTC.

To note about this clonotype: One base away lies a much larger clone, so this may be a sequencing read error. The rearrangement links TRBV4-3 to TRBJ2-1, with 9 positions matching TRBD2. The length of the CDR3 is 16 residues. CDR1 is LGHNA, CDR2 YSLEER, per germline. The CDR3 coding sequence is TGCGCCAGCAGCCAATCTAAGCGGGAGGCCTACAAGGAGCAGTTCTTC. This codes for CASSQSKREAYKEQFF.

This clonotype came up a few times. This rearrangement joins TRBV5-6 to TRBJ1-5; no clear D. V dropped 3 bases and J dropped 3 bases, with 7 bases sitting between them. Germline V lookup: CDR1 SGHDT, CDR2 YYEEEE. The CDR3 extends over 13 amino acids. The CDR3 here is CASSSNLNQPQHF. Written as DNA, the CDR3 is TGTGCCAGCAGCTCTAATCTCAATCAGCCCCAGCATTTT.

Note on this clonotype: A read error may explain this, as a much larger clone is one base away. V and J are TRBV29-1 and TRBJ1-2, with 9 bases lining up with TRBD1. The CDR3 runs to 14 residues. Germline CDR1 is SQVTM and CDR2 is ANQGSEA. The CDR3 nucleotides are TGCAGCGCATCCGGGACAGGGAATAACTATGACTACACCTTC. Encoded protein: CSASGTGNNYDYTF.

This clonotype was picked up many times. This chain's CDR3 is CSATGPVGLAGSYEQYF. As DNA, the CDR3 is TGCAGTGCCACCGGCCCCGTTGGACTAGCGGGATCTTACGAGCAGTACTTC. The chain recombines TRBV20-1 with TRBJ2-7; TRBD2 agrees at 12 bases. The V gene's germline CDR1 is DFQATT and CDR2 SNEGSKA (reference sequence). The CDR3 runs 17 residues. V gave up 6 bases and J gave up 4 bases; unmatched junction bases: 16.

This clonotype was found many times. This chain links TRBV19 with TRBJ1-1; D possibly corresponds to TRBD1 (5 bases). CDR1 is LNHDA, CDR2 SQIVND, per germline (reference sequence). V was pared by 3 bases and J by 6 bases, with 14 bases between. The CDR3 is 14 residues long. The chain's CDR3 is CASSIPGTGAEAFF. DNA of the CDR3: TGTGCCAGTAGTATCCCGGGGACTGGGGCTGAAGCTTTCTTT.